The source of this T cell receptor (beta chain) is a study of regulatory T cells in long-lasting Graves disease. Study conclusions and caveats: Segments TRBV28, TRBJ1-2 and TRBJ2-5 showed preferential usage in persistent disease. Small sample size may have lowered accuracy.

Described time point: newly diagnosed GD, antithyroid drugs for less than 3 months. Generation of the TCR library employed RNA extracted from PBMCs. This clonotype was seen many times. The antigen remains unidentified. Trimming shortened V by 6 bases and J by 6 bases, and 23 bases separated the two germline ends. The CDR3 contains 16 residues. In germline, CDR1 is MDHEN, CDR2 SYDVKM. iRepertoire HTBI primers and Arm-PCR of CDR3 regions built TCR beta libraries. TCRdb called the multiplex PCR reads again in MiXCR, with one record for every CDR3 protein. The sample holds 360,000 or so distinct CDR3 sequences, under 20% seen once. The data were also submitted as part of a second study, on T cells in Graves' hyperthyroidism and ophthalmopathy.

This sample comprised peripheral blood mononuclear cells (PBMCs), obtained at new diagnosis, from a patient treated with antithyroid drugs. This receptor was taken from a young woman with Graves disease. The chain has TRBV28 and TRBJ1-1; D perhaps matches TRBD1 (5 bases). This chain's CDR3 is CASRRFWPQGASEAFF. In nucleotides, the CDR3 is TGTGCCAGCAGGAGATTTTGGCCCCAGGGCGCTTCTGAAGCTTTCTTT.